This T cell receptor (beta chain) was retrieved from a study of CD8 T cells in Susac syndrome. Random hexamers primed reverse transcription of about 0.45 to 1 ug RNA. Amplification of TCR beta CDR3 spanned 54 Vbeta and 13 Jbeta via immunoSEQ multiplex PCR. TCRdb re-called the immunoSEQ multiplex PCR reads through MiXCR, storing one row per CDR3 protein. The sample yields roughly 110,000 distinct CDR3 sequences, about 93% seen once. Sequencing of TCR beta covered CD8+ and CD4+ T cells obtained from blood. Through negative isolation, CD4+ and CD8+ T cells were obtained, while TEMRA cells were enriched using FACS. The sequenced sample was CD4+ T cells from PBMCs. This clonotype originated in a human donor in good health.

Here the CDR3 reads CASSQLAGGNQYEQYF. For the CDR3, the DNA is TGCGCCAGCAGCCAACTAGCAGGCGGTAACCAGTACGAGCAGTACTTC. The J gene is TRBJ2-7, the V gene TRBV4-1, with a weak D call TRBD2 (5 bases). The germline V gene encodes CDR1 MGHRA and CDR2 YSYEKL. V lost 2 bases and J lost 4, with 18 bases in between. This CDR3 is built from 16 residues.